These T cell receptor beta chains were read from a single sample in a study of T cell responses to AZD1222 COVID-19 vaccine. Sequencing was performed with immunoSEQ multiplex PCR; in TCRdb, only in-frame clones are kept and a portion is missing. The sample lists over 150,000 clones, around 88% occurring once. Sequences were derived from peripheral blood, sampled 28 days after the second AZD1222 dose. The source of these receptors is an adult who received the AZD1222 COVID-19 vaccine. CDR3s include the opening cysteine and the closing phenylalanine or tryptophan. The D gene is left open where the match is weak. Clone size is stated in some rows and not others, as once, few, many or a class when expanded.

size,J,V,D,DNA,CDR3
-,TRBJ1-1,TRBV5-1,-,TGCGCCAGCAGCTTGATCGTGAACACTGAAGCTTTCTTT,CASSLIVNTEAFF
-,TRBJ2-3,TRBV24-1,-,TGTGCCACCAGTGATCCGTCGTTTGGGTCGGGTCTAAGGGGGGGGACCACAGATACGCAGTATTTT,CATSDPSFGSGLRGGTTDTQYF
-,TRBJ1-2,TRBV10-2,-,TGCGCCATCAAGCCCGGGACCCTCGACGGCTATGGCTACACCTTC,CAIKPGTLDGYGYTF
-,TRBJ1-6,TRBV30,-,TGTGCCTGGAAGGGGGTACCCCTTAATTCACCCCTCCACTTT,CAWKGVPLNSPLHF
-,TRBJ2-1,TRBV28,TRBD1,TGTGCCAGCACTATAACAGGGGGCAATGAGCAGTTCTTC,CASTITGGNEQFF
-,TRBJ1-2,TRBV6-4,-,TGTGCCAGCAGTGAGACCAGGGAGCTTGGCTACACCTTC,CASSETRELGYTF
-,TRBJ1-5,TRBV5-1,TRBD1,TGCGCCAGCAGCGTAGGGACAGGGCATCAGCCCCAGCATTTT,CASSVGTGHQPQHF
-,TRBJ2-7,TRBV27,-,TGTGCCAGCAGTTTACTTAGTCAGGGCTCCTACGAGCAGTACTTC,CASSLLSQGSYEQYF
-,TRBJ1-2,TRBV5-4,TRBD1,TGTGCCAGCAGCGTACAGGGGGCGTATGGCTACACCTTC,CASSVQGAYGYTF
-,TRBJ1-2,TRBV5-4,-,TGTGCCAGCAGCTCCACAGGGAATAATGGCTACACCTTC,CASSSTGNNGYTF
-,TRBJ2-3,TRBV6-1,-,TGTGCCAGCAGTGAAGAGAGGCCCTCCACAGATACGCAGTATTTT,CASSEERPSTDTQYF
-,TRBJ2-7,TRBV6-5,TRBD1,TGTGCCAGCAGACCACAGGGGAAGGGCTCCTACGAGCAGTACTTC,CASRPQGKGSYEQYF
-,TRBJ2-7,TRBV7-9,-,TGTGCCAGCAGCTTAGCGGACGCCCACGAGCAGTACTTC,CASSLADAHEQYF
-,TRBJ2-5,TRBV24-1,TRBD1,TGTGCCACCAGTGGTACAGGGGTCGGAGAGACCCAGTACTTC,CATSGTGVGETQYF
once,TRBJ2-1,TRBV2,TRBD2,TGTGCCAGCACTCGAACAGCGGGGAAGCAGTTCTTC,CASTRTAGKQFF
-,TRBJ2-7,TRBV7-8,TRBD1,TGTGCCAGCACCAGGACAGGTCTGAACGAGCAGTACTTC,CASTRTGLNEQYF
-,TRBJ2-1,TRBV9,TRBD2,TGTGCCAGCAGCGCGTCTCTAGCGGGGAGCTCCTACAATGAGCAGTTCTTC,CASSASLAGSSYNEQFF
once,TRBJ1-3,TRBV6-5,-,TGTGCCAGCAGTTATTCGGTGGGCTCTGGAAACACCATATATTTT,CASSYSVGSGNTIYF
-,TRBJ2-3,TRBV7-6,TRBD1,TGTGCCAGCAGCCCCCGGACAGGGGGCAACACAGATACGCAGTATTTT,CASSPRTGGNTDTQYF
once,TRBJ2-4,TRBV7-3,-,TGTGCCAGCAGCCCCGATGGGCTAGCCAAAAACATTCAGTACTTC,CASSPDGLAKNIQYF
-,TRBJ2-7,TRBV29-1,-,TGCAGCGTTGAACTGGAGAGCTCCTACGAGCAGTACTTC,CSVELESSYEQYF
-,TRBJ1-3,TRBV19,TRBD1,TGTGCCAGTAGCATGGACAGGGAACCTGGAAACACCATATATTTT,CASSMDREPGNTIYF
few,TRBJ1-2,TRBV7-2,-,TGTGCCAGCAGCTCAATCACCTATGGCTACACCTTC,CASSSITYGYTF
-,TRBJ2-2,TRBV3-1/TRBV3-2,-,TGTGCCAGCAGCCAAGATCTCAGGTCCGGGGAGCTGTTTTTT,CASSQDLRSGELFF
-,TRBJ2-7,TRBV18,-,TGTGCCAGCTCACCCCAGTACGAGCAGTACTTC,CASSPQYEQYF
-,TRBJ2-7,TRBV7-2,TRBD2,TGTGCCAGCAGGCAGCGGGGGATCGGATACGAGCAGTACTTC,CASRQRGIGYEQYF
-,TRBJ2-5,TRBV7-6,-,TGTGCCAGCAGCTTAGCGCGTGCGGGCAGGGAAGAGACCCAGTACTTC,CASSLARAGREETQYF
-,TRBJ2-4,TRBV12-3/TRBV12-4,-,TGTGCCAGCAGTTCAGGGGAGGGCATTCAGTACTTC,CASSSGEGIQYF
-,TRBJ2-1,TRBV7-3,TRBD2,TGTGCCAGCAGCTCCCAATTACTAGCGGGGGGGCCCAACAATGAGCAGTTCTTC,CASSSQLLAGGPNNEQFF
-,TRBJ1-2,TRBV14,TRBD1,TGTGCCAGCAGCTCAAGGACAGGGGGCGTACCTTATGGCTACACCTTC,CASSSRTGGVPYGYTF
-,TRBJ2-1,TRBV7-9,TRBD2,TGTGCCAGCAGCTTAGCGCATATAGCGGGGGGTTACAATGAGCAGTTCTTC,CASSLAHIAGGYNEQFF
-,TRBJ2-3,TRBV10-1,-,TGCGCCAGCCAACCATTAGACGTCCCACCGGCGGTATTTTGTACAGATACGCAGTATTTT,CASQPLDVPPAVFCTDTQYF
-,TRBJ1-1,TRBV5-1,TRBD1,TGCGCCAGCGAACCCGGGACAGGGAACACTGAAGCTTTCTTT,CASEPGTGNTEAFF
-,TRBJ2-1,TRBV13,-,TGTGCCAGCAGCTTAGCTAGGAGTCCGTGGAATGAGCAGTTCTTC,CASSLARSPWNEQFF
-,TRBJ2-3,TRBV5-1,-,TGCGCCAGCAGCTCCCGATTGCCCACAGATACGCAGTATTTT,CASSSRLPTDTQYF
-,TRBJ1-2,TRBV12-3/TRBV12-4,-,TGTGCCAGCAGTTTAGAGGGAGGTGGCTACACCTTC,CASSLEGGGYTF
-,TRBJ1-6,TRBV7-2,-,TGTGCCAGCAGACAGGGCCTTGCCTCACCCCTCCACTTT,CASRQGLASPLHF
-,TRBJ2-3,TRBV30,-,TGTGCCTGGAGGGGGGATAGCACAGATACGCAGTATTTT,CAWRGDSTDTQYF
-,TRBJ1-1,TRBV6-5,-,TGTGCCAGCAGCGGCGAATGGGGGGGTGAAGCTTTCTTT,CASSGEWGGEAFF
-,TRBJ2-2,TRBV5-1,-,TGCGCCAGCAGTCTTCCCCGGACACCGAACACCGGGGAGCTGTTTTTT,CASSLPRTPNTGELFF
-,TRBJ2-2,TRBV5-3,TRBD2,TGTGCCAGAAGCTTGGCCCGGCTAGCGGAGAACACCGGGGAGCTGTTTTTT,CARSLARLAENTGELFF
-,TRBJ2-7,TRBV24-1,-,TGTGCCACCCAAGATACAACCTACGAGCAGTACTTC,CATQDTTYEQYF